This is a list of T cell receptor beta chains from one sample in a study of blood T cell repertoires in COVID-19. Sequencing was performed with immunoSEQ multiplex PCR; in TCRdb, only in-frame clones are kept and a portion is missing. The data contain tens of thousands of clones, just over 85% of them singletons. The sample taken for sequencing was peripheral blood. Receptors were obtained from a woman aged 55-69 years with COVID-19, enrolled during active disease. Both conserved end residues are part of each CDR3. The D gene is left open where the match is weak. For some rows the clone size is stated as once, few or many, or as a class when expanded; others skip it.

V	J	length	size	D	DNA	CDR3
TRBV7-2	TRBJ1-6	14	many	NA	TGTGCCAGCAGCTTCGGACAGCAAAATTCACCCCTCCACTTT	CASSFGQQNSPLHF
TRBV7-8	TRBJ2-1	15	NA	TRBD1	TGTGCCAGCAGCTTAAACAGGGGGATCTTCAATGAGCAGTTCTTC	CASSLNRGIFNEQFF
TRBV7-8	TRBJ2-1	16	once	TRBD2	TGTGCCAGCAGCCCCCGGAGGACTAGCGTATACAATGAGCAGTTCTTC	CASSPRRTSVYNEQFF
TRBV19	TRBJ1-4	14	NA	NA	TGTGCCAGTAGTATTGGGGGGGCGGAAGAAAAACTGTTTTTT	CASSIGGAEEKLFF
TRBV9	TRBJ1-6	15	NA	TRBD1	TGTGCCAGCAACCTCTCGGGACAGGAAAATTCACCCCTCCACTTT	CASNLSGQENSPLHF
TRBV28	TRBJ1-1	19	NA	NA	TGTGCCAGCAGTTTATCCGCCGGCGGGGCCTTCTCGATGAACACTGAAGCTTTCTTT	CASSLSAGGAFSMNTEAFF
TRBV28	TRBJ1-5	15	NA	NA	TGTGCCAGCAGTTTAGGGCAGGGGAGCAATCAGCCCCAGCATTTT	CASSLGQGSNQPQHF
TRBV7-2	TRBJ1-6	12	NA	NA	TGTGCCAGCAGCTTAGGCTGGACAGACCGCCACTTT	CASSLGWTDRHF
TRBV4-1	TRBJ2-7	15	NA	TRBD1	TGCGCCAGCAGCCAACTCCGGGACAGGGTCCACGAGCAGTACTTC	CASSQLRDRVHEQYF
TRBV18	TRBJ1-1	14	NA	NA	TGTGCCAGCTCACCGGGAGATATGAACACTGAAGCTTTCTTT	CASSPGDMNTEAFF
TRBV15	TRBJ2-1	16	many	NA	TGTGCCACCAGCAGAGCTCGGGGAATGGGCTACAATGAGCAGTTCTTC	CATSRARGMGYNEQFF
TRBV24-1	TRBJ2-2	17	NA	TRBD1	TGTGCCACCAGTGATTTGCGAACGACAGGGCTGGCCGGGGAGCTGTTTTTT	CATSDLRTTGLAGELFF
TRBV6-2/TRBV6-3	TRBJ2-2	15	few	NA	TGTGCCAGCAGTTCCAGGGTGAAGAACACCGGGGAGCTGTTTTTT	CASSSRVKNTGELFF
TRBV7-8	TRBJ1-3	16	NA	NA	TGTGCCAGCAGCTTAGGGGCCAGGGGCTCTGGAAACACCATATATTTT	CASSLGARGSGNTIYF
TRBV4-3	TRBJ1-5	15	NA	NA	TGCGCCAGCAGCCAAGACCCTTCAGGGGATCAGCCCCAGCATTTT	CASSQDPSGDQPQHF
TRBV24-1	TRBJ1-5	14	NA	NA	TGTGCCACCAAGAGCCCGGCGGGGAATCAGCCCCAGCATTTT	CATKSPAGNQPQHF
TRBV24-1	TRBJ1-2	13	NA	NA	TGTGCCACCAGTTTGAGGCACTACTATGGCTACACCTTC	CATSLRHYYGYTF
TRBV5-6	TRBJ2-1	15	NA	NA	TGTGCCAGCAGCTTGTTAGCGGTCCCCTACAATGAGCAGTTCTTC	CASSLLAVPYNEQFF
TRBV6-1	TRBJ1-6	15	NA	NA	TGTGCCAGCAGTGAAGCGACCTCGGGGAGGTCACCCCTCCACTTT	CASSEATSGRSPLHF
TRBV27	TRBJ2-1	18	NA	NA	TGTGCCAGCAGTTTATACGGGCAGGGACGGGGGTCCTACAATGAGCAGTTCTTC	CASSLYGQGRGSYNEQFF
TRBV18	TRBJ1-5	13	NA	NA	TGTGCCAGCTCACCAGGGAGGGATCAGCCCCAGCATTTT	CASSPGRDQPQHF
TRBV7-9	TRBJ2-1	14	NA	TRBD1	TGTGCCAGCAGCTCGCCTAGGGGGCGGGTGGAGCAGTTCTTC	CASSSPRGRVEQFF
TRBV7-2	TRBJ1-2	15	NA	NA	TGTGCCAGCAGCTTAGGGGCCAGGACAAACTATGGCTACACCTTC	CASSLGARTNYGYTF
TRBV10-3	TRBJ1-1	11	NA	NA	TGTGCCATCTCCACAGGGAATGAAGCTTTCTTT	CAISTGNEAFF
TRBV9	TRBJ2-1	15	NA	TRBD2	TGTGCCAGCAGCCCGGGACTAGCGGGACTGGATGAGCAGTTCTTC	CASSPGLAGLDEQFF
TRBV11-3	TRBJ1-4	14	NA	TRBD1	TGTGCCAGCAGCTTTCGGACAGGGGGTGAAAAACTGTTTTTT	CASSFRTGGEKLFF
TRBV21-1	TRBJ2-7	15	NA	NA	TGTGCCAGCAGCAAAGGAGAAGCAAATCGCTACGAGCAGTACTTC	CASSKGEANRYEQYF
TRBV28	TRBJ2-7	13	NA	NA	TGTGCCAGCCTAGGACTTCGCTCCTACGAGCAGTACTTC	CASLGLRSYEQYF
TRBV24-1	TRBJ1-5	16	NA	NA	TGTGCCACCAGCGGTAACCGTCAGGGTAGCAATCAGCCCCAGCATTTT	CATSGNRQGSNQPQHF
TRBV27	TRBJ1-1	15	NA	TRBD1	TGTGCCAGCAGTTCAAACAGGGGCGGAAACACTGAAGCTTTCTTT	CASSSNRGGNTEAFF
TRBV7-2	TRBJ1-1	18	NA	NA	TGTGCCAGCAGCCTCTCTGGGGGATGGGGGGGCGAGGGCACTGAAGCTTTCTTT	CASSLSGGWGGEGTEAFF
TRBV5-1	TRBJ1-1	15	NA	NA	TGCGCCAGCAGCTTGGCCGGGGTGGGGAACACTGAAGCTTTCTTT	CASSLAGVGNTEAFF
TRBV19	TRBJ2-1	18	once	TRBD2	TGTGCCAGTAGTATAGATTGGAGACTAGCGGGGTTTAGCTATGAGCAGTTCTTC	CASSIDWRLAGFSYEQFF
TRBV30	TRBJ1-4	13	NA	NA	TGTGCCTGGGGAAGGGGTGGGAACGAAAAACTGTTTTTT	CAWGRGGNEKLFF
TRBV14	TRBJ1-2	13	NA	NA	TGTGCCAGCAGCCAAGGGAGGGTTTATGGCTACACCTTC	CASSQGRVYGYTF
TRBV20-1	TRBJ1-2	11	NA	NA	TGCAGTGCTTTAAGGGGACACGGCTACACCTTC	CSALRGHGYTF
TRBV7-9	TRBJ1-1	11	NA	NA	TGTGCCAGCAGCTTCGGACAGGAAGCTTTCTTT	CASSFGQEAFF
TRBV6-5	TRBJ2-1	15	NA	TRBD2	TGTGCCAGCAGTTCCCAGGGAGCGGGAGACAATGAGCAGTTCTTC	CASSSQGAGDNEQFF
TRBV12-3/TRBV12-4	TRBJ1-2	12	NA	NA	TGTGCCAGCAGTACAGGCCTAGGTGACTACACCTTC	CASSTGLGDYTF
TRBV21-1	TRBJ2-1	16	NA	NA	TGTGCCAGCAGCCCGCACATCCGACTAGCGGCCCTTCCCCAGTTCTTC	CASSPHIRLAALPQFF
TRBV4-1	TRBJ2-7	15	NA	NA	TGCGCCAGCAGCCAAGTTGCGGGTATAAACTACGAGCAGTACTTC	CASSQVAGINYEQYF
TRBV2	TRBJ1-6	15	once	TRBD1	TGTGCCAGCAGTGAGGGCAACAGGGGAAATTCACCCCTCCACTTT	CASSEGNRGNSPLHF
TRBV4-3	TRBJ2-2	14	NA	NA	TGCGCCAGCAGCCAGGGACATGGCACCGGGGAGCTGTTTTTT	CASSQGHGTGELFF
TRBV5-8	TRBJ2-2	16	NA	TRBD1	TGTGCCAGCAGCAGCCGGGACAGGGGGCTGAGCGGGGAGCTGTTTTTT	CASSSRDRGLSGELFF
TRBV7-2	TRBJ2-7	16	NA	NA	TGTGCCAGCAGCTTAGTAGGAGGAGGCCCGACCTACGAGCAGTACTTC	CASSLVGGGPTYEQYF
TRBV28	TRBJ1-4	15	NA	NA	TGTGCCAGCAGTTCGACGGGACACTCTAATGAAAAACTGTTTTTT	CASSSTGHSNEKLFF
TRBV5-4	TRBJ2-2	13	NA	NA	TGTGCCAGCAGCTTCCATAGCGCCGGGGAGCTGTTTTTT	CASSFHSAGELFF
TRBV18	TRBJ2-2	16	NA	NA	TGTGCCAGCTCAGGACTTGGGACACGCAACACCGGGGAGCTGTTTTTT	CASSGLGTRNTGELFF
TRBV19	TRBJ2-3	19	NA	TRBD2	TGTGCCAGTAGTATCCGGGCTAGCGGGAGGAGATACAGCACAGATACGCAGTATTTT	CASSIRASGRRYSTDTQYF